These 10 T cell receptor beta chains were sequenced from one sample in a study of T cell responses to AZD1222 COVID-19 vaccine. The data were produced by immunoSEQ multiplex PCR, yet TCRdb's version contains in-frame clones alone and is incomplete. The sample shows more than 100,000 clones, about 90% of them seen only once. Source: peripheral blood, taken on day 0 of AZD1222 vaccination. The receptor source for this set is an adult in good health.

The chain employs TRBV27 and TRBJ1-1; 9 positions match TRBD1. Germline lookup yields CDR1 MNHEY and CDR2 SMNVEV (reference sequence). Trimming at V came to 8 bases and at J to 5 bases, leaving 18 bases not matched to a gene. The CDR3 runs to 17 residues. The CDR3 spells CASYHPGQGRGWTEAFF. The CDR3 DNA sequence: TGTGCCAGCTACCATCCGGGACAGGGAAGGGGTTGGACTGAAGCTTTCTTT.

V and J are TRBV7-2 and TRBJ1-6; D is uncertain. The CDR3 runs to 15 residues. Germline CDR1 reads SGHTA; CDR2 reads FQGNSA. V was cut by 5 bases and J by 5 bases, with 13 bases left in between. The CDR3 DNA reads as TGTGCCAGCAGCATGGACCGGACGGATAATTCACCCCTCCACTTT. Translating it yields CASSMDRTDNSPLHF.

The rearrangement links TRBV6-5 to TRBJ1-1; 9 bases are shared with TRBD1. This CDR3 has 13 amino acids. J lost 4 bases, V lost 6 bases, and 3 bases had no gene match. Germline CDR1 MNHEY, CDR2 SVGAGI. Written as DNA, the CDR3 is TGTGCCAGCAGGGAGACAGGGGGCACTGAAGCTTTCTTT. It is translated as CASRETGGTEAFF.

The chain links TRBV29-1 to TRBJ2-1; D remains ambiguous. Germline lookup yields CDR1 SQVTM and CDR2 ANQGSEA. This CDR3 has 12 amino acids. V was shortened by 3 bases and J by 3 bases, with 6 bases between the two germline ends. The CDR3 spells CSVEKDYNEQFF. As DNA, the CDR3 is TGCAGCGTTGAGAAAGACTACAATGAGCAGTTCTTC.

The chain has TRBV18 and TRBJ2-1; 13 nucleotides agree with TRBD2. Germline lookup yields CDR1 KGHSH and CDR2 LQKENI. J gave up 5 bases and V 6 bases, and 4 bases lay outside the gene matches. The CDR3 is made up of 15 amino acids. The CDR3 DNA follows: TGTGCCAGCTCGAAACTAGCGGGGGGGGACAATGAGCAGTTCTTC. Translating gives CASSKLAGGDNEQFF.

V usage is TRBV11-2 and J usage is TRBJ1-3; possibly TRBD1 for D (5 bases). The CDR3 covers 17 residues. Germline assignment: CDR1 SGHAT and CDR2 FQNNGV. V lost 0 bases to trimming and J lost 0 bases, with 12 bases between them. The CDR3 DNA reads as TGTGCCAGCAGCTTAGATCATGTCAGGGCCTCTGGAAACACCATATATTTT. Residues: CASSLDHVRASGNTIYF.

The gene calls are TRBV3-1 (or the pseudogene TRBV3-2) and TRBJ2-2; the D gene is possibly TRBD2 (6 bases). Trimming shortened V by 4 bases and J by 4 bases, and 22 bases separated the two germline ends. CDR3 size: 18 residues. Germline values: CDR1 LGHDT, CDR2 YNNKEL (reference sequence). CDR3 amino acids: CASSPFGTFGIGTGELFF. The CDR3 DNA sequence: TGTGCCAGCAGCCCATTCGGGACTTTCGGTATTGGCACCGGGGAGCTGTTTTTT.

The rearrangement links TRBV5-4 to TRBJ2-5, with 12 bases identical to TRBD1. Germline loops: CDR1 SGHNT, CDR2 YYREEE (reference sequence). The CDR3 loop spans 18 amino acids. After removal of 0 bases from V and 5 bases from J, the junction contained 11 bases not matched to a gene. CDR3 amino acids: CASSLDRPGTGGAETQYF. The CDR3 nucleotides are TGTGCCAGCAGCTTGGACAGACCCGGGACAGGGGGCGCGGAGACCCAGTACTTC.

The chain carries TRBV5-1 and TRBJ1-1; 8 bases agree with TRBD1. Germline CDR1 SGHRS, CDR2 YFSETQ. After removal of 3 bases from V and 8 bases from J, the junction contained 6 bases not matched to a gene. The CDR3 spans 13 residues. CDR3 in DNA: TGCGCCAGCAGCTACGGGCAGGGGGCCGAAGCTTTCTTT. Residues: CASSYGQGAEAFF.

This chain connects TRBV6-5 to TRBJ1-5; TRBD1 is a possible D gene (5 bases). Between the trimmed V and J ends, which lost 5 bases and 7 bases, there was a span of 15 bases. Germline CDR1 is MNHEY and CDR2 is SVGAGI. This CDR3 comprises 14 residues. CDR3 bases: TGTGCCAGCAGTAAGGACGAGGGGATCCAGCCCCAGCATTTT. This sequence encodes CASSKDEGIQPQHF.